This T cell receptor (beta chain) was found in a study of shared clonotypes between healthy human individuals. TCRdb's table, derived via immunoSEQ multiplex PCR, lists solely in-frame clones and lacks some. Of approximately 710,000 clones listed, around 90% were seen once; the top ten hold less than 40%. CDR3 size: 16 residues. Germline V gene lookup returns CDR1 SEHNR and CDR2 FQNEAQ (reference sequence). V shed 8 bases and J 0 bases; nucleotides not matched to a gene: 13. This clone was detected only once. The chain couples TRBV7-9 to TRBJ2-7; TRBD2 matches 7 bases. This TCR came from a man between 18 and 35 years old in good health. Some clones in this sample may be carry-over from other donors' samples. Specimen: memory CD8+ T cells from PBMCs. The subset: CD45RO+ cells pooled with CCR7-negative TemRA cells. The CDR3 here is CASGSTTSDSSYEQYF. For the CDR3, the DNA is TGTGCCAGCGGATCGACAACTAGCGATAGCTCCTACGAGCAGTACTTC.